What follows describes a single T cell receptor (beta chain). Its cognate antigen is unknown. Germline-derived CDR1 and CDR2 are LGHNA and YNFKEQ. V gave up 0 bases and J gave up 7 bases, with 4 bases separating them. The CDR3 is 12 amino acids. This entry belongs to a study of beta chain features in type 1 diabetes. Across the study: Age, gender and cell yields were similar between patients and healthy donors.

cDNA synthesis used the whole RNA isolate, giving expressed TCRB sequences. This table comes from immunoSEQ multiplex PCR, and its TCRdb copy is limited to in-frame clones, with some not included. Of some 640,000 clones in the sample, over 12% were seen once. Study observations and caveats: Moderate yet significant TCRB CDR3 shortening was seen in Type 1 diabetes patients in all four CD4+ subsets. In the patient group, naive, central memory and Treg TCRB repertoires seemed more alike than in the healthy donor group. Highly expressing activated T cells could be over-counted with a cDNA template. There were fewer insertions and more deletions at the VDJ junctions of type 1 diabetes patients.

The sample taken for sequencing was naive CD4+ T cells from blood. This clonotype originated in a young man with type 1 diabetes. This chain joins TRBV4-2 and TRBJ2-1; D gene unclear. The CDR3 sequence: CASSQERNEQFF. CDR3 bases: TGTGCCAGCAGCCAAGAAAGAAATGAGCAGTTCTTC.